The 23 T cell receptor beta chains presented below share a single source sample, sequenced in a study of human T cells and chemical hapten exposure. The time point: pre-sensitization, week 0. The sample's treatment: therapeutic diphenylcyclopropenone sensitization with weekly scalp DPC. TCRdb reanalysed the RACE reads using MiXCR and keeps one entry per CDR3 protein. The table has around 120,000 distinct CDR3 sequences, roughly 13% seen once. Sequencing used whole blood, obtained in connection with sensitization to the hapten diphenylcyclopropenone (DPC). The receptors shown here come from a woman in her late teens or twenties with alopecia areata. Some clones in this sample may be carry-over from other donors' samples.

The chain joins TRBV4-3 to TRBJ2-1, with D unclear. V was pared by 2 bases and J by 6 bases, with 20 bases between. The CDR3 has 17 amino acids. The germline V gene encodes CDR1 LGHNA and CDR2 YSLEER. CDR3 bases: TGCGCCAGCAGCCAACAAATCCGGGCCTTAGTTGGCAATGAGCAGTTCTTC. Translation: CASSQQIRALVGNEQFF.

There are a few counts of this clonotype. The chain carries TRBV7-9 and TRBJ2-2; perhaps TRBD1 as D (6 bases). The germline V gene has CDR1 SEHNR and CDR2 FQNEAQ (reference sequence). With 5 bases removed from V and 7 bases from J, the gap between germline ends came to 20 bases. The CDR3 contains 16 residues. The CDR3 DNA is TGTGCCAGCAGCCCCACTTCGCCCAGGGGCCACGGGGAGCTGTTTTTT. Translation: CASSPTSPRGHGELFF.

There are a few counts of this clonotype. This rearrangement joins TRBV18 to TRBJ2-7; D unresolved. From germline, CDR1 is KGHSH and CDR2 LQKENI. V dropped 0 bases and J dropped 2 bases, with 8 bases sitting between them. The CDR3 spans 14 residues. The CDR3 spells CASSPPGSTYEQYF. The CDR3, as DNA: TGTGCCAGCTCACCACCGGGAAGTACCTACGAGCAGTACTTC.

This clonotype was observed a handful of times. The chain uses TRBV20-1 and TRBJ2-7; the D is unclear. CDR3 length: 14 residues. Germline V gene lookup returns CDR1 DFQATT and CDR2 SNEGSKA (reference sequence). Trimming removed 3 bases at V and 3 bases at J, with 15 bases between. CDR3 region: CSASSFGRGYEQYF. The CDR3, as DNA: TGCAGTGCTAGTTCTTTTGGACGAGGCTACGAGCAGTACTTC.

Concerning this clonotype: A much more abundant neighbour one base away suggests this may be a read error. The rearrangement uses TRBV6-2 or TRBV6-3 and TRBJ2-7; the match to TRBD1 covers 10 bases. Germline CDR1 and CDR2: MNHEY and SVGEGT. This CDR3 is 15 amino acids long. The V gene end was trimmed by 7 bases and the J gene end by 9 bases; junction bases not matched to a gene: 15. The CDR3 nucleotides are TGTGCCAGCATTCCCTCCGGGACAGGGGCCCACGGGCAGTACTTC. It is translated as CASIPSGTGAHGQYF.

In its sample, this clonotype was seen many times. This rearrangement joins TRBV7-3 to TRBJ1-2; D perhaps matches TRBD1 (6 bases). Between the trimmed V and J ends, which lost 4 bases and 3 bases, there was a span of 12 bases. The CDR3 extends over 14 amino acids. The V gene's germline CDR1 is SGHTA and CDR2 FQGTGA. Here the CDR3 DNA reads TGTGCCAGCAGCTCCACAGGGTCAGACTATGGCTACACCTTC. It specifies CASSSTGSDYGYTF.

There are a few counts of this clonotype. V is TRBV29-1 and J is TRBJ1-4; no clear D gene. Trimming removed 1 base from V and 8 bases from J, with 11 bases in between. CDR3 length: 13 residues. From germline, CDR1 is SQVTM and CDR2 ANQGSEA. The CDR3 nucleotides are TGCAGCGTTGAAGGCGGCCAAGAAGAAAAACTGTTTTTT. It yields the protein CSVEGGQEEKLFF.

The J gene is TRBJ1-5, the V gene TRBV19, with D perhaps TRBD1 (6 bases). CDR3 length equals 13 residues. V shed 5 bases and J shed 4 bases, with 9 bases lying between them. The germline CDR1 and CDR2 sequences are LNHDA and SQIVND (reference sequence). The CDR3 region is CASSWTVNQPQHF. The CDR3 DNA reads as TGTGCCAGTAGTTGGACAGTGAATCAGCCCCAGCATTTT.

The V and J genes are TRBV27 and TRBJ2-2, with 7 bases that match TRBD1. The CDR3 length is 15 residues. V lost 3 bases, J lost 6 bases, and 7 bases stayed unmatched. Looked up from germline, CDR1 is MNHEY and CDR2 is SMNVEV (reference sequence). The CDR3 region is CASSFGTDGAGELFF. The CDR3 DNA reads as TGTGCCAGCAGTTTCGGGACAGACGGGGCCGGGGAGCTGTTTTTT.

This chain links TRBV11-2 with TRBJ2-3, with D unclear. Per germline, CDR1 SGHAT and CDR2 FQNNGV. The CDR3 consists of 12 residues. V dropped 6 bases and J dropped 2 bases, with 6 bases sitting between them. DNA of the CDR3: TGTGCCAGCAGAACAACCACAGATACGCAGTATTTT. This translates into CASRTTTDTQYF.

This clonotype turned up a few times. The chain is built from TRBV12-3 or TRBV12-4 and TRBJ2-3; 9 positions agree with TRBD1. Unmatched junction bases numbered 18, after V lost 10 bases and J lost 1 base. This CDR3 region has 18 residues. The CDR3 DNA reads TGTGCCACAAGACAGGGACAGGGATCGTTCAGTGGCACAGATACGCAGTATTTT. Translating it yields CATRQGQGSFSGTDTQYF.

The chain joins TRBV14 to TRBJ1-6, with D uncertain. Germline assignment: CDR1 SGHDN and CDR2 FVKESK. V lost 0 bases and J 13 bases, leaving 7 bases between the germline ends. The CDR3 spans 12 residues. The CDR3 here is CASSQDTAPLHF. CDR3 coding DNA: TGTGCCAGCAGCCAAGACACGGCTCCCCTCCACTTT. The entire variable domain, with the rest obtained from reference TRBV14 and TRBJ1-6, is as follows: EAGVTQFPSHSVIEKGQTVTLRCDPISGHDNLYWYRRVMGKEIKFLLHFVKESKQDESGMPNNRFLAERTGGTYSTLKVQPAELEDSGVYFCASSQDTAPLHFGNGTRLTVT.

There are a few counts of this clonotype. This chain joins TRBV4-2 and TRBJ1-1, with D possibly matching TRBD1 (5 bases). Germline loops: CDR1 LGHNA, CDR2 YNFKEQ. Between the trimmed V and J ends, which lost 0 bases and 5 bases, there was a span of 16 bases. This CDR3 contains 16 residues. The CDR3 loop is CASSQDIRRWGTEAFF. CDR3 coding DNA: TGTGCCAGCAGCCAAGACATTCGCCGGTGGGGGACTGAAGCTTTCTTT.

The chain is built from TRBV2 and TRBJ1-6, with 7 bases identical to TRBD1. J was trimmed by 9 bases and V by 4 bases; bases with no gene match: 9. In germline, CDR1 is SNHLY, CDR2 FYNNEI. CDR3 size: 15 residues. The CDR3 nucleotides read TGTGCCAGCAGTGGACACCAGGGGGTTGGTTCACCCCTCCACTTT. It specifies CASSGHQGVGSPLHF.

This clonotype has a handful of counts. CDR3 in amino acids: CASSQEGQGQREQYF. CDR3 in DNA: TGTGCCAGCAGCCAAGAGGGGCAGGGCCAGAGGGAGCAGTACTTC. V and J are TRBV4-2 and TRBJ2-7; the D gene is possibly TRBD1 (5 bases). Germline V gene sequence: CDR1 LGHNA, CDR2 YNFKEQ. Trimming cost V 0 bases and J 7 bases, with 16 bases left between them. This CDR3 region has 15 residues.

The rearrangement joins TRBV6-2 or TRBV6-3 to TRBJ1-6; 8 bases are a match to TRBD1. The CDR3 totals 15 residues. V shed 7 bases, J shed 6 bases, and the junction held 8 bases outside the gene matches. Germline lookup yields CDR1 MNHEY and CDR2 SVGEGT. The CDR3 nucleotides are TGTGCCAGCATTCGGACAGGGAAAGTTAATTCACCCCTCCACTTT. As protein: CASIRTGKVNSPLHF.

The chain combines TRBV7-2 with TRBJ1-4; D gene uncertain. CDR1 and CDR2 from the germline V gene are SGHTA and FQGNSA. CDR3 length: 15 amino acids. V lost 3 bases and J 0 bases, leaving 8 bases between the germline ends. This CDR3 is CASSLDAATNEKLFF. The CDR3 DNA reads TGTGCCAGCAGCTTGGATGCCGCAACTAATGAAAAACTGTTTTTT.

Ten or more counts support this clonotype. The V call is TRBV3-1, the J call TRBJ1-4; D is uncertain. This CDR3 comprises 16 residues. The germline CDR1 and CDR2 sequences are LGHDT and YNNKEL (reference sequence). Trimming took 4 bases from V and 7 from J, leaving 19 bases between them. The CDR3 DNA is TGTGCCAGCAGCCGTCGGGGTCCTAAAGTCGGTGAAAAACTGTTTTTT. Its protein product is CASSRRGPKVGEKLFF.

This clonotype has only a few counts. The CDR3 protein is CASSWVRDASEQFF. For the CDR3, the DNA is TGTGCCAGCAGCTGGGTCAGGGATGCTTCTGAGCAGTTCTTC. The J gene is TRBJ2-1, the V gene TRBV11-2; D might be TRBD1 (5 bases). The CDR3 consists of 14 residues. Germline assignment: CDR1 SGHAT and CDR2 FQNNGV. V was clipped by 4 bases and J by 9 bases, with 16 bases between them.

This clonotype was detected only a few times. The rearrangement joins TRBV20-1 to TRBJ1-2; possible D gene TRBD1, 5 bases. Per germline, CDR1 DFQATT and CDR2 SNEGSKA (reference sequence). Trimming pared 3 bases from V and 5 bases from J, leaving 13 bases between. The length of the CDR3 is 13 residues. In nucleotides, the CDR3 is TGCAGTGCTAGGACAGCACAGCGATATGGCTACACCTTC. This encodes CSARTAQRYGYTF.

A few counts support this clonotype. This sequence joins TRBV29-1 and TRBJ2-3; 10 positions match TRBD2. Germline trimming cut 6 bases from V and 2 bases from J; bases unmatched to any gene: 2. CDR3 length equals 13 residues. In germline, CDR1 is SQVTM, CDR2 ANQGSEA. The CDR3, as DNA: TGCAGCGTAACTAGCGGGGCCACAGATACGCAGTATTTT. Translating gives CSVTSGATDTQYF.

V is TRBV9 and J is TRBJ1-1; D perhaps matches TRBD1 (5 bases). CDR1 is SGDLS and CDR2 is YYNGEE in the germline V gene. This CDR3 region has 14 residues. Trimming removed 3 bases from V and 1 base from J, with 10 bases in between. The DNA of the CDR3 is TGTGCCAGCAGCGCTTGGGACTCGAACACTGAAGCTTTCTTT. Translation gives CASSAWDSNTEAFF. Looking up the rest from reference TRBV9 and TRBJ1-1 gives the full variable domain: DSGVTQTPKHLITATGQRVTLRCSPRSGDLSVYWYQQSLDQGLQFLIQYYNGEERAKGNILERFSAQQFPDLHSELNLSSLELGDSALYFCASSAWDSNTEAFFGQGTRLTVV.

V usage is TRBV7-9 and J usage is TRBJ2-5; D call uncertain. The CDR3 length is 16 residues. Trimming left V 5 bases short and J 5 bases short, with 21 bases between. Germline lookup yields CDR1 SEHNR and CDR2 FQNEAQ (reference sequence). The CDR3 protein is CASSPTPLGSTETQYF. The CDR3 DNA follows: TGTGCCAGCAGCCCAACCCCCTTAGGATCAACGGAGACCCAGTACTTC.